A single sample is the source of the 14 T cell receptor beta chains below, sequenced in a study of shared clonotypes between healthy human individuals (dated by TCRdb to about 2020). The library was built by means of the immunoSEQ multiplex PCR assay. TCRdb mirrors the immuneACCESS table, restricted to in-frame sequences. Some clones are absent from its copies; in checked studies, under half trace to an unresolved V gene, and the reason for the others is unknown. The sample table lists about 2.3 million clones, approximately 95% of them with a count of one. Roughly 0.36% of the sample belongs to the ten largest clones. Sequencing was performed on naive CD4+ T cells from PBMCs. The label giving this sample's cell subset or site can be read as: CD45RA+ positively selected. The source is a man between 18 and 35 years old in good health. Some clones in this sample may be carry-over from other donors' samples.

A remark on this clone: Other nucleotide sequences in the sample specify the same CDR3. The V gene is TRBV28, the J gene TRBJ1-4, with D maybe TRBD1 (5 bases). With 2 bases removed from V and 3 bases from J, the gap between germline ends came to 7 bases. The V gene's germline CDR1 is MDHEN and CDR2 SYDVKM. The CDR3 spans 14 residues. The CDR3, as DNA: TGTGCCAGCAGTTTAGGGGGACCTAATGAAAAACTGTTTTTT. It yields the protein CASSLGGPNEKLFF.

V gene TRBV5-1 combines with J gene TRBJ2-3; D not certain. Germline V gene sequence: CDR1 SGHRS, CDR2 YFSETQ. V was pared by 7 bases and J by 0 bases, with 12 bases between. The CDR3 has 14 amino acids. The CDR3 DNA is TGCGCCAGCGTCCAGGCCCTGAGCACAGATACGCAGTATTTT. Amino acid sequence: CASVQALSTDTQYF. The full variable domain, its missing parts supplied by reference TRBV5-1 and TRBJ2-3, is KAGVTQTPRYLIKTRGQQVTLSCSPISGHRSVSWYQQTPGQGLQFLFEYFSETQRNKGNFPGRFSGRQFSNSRSEMNVSTLELGDSALYLCASVQALSTDTQYFGPGTRLTVL.

J is TRBJ1-2 and V is TRBV5-1, with D possibly matching TRBD1 (5 bases). CDR3 length equals 14 residues. Germline V lookup: CDR1 SGHRS, CDR2 YFSETQ. V lost 3 bases and J lost 4, with 13 bases in between. The CDR3 sequence is CASSSEGLGYGYTF. The CDR3 DNA sequence: TGCGCCAGCAGCTCCGAGGGGTTGGGCTATGGCTACACCTTC.

The CDR3 here is CASSDGSNTEAFF. As DNA, the CDR3 is TGTGCCAGCAGTGACGGTTCGAACACTGAAGCTTTCTTT. The chain links TRBV6-4 to TRBJ1-1; D remains ambiguous. The length of the CDR3 is 13 residues. Per germline, CDR1 MRHNA and CDR2 SNTAGT. Deletions cut 2 bases from V and 1 base from J, with 5 bases between.

The genes are TRBV28 and TRBJ1-3; a possible D gene is TRBD1 (5 bases). The V and J ends lost 7 bases and 0 bases respectively, with 13 bases between them. Germline CDR1 reads MDHEN; CDR2 reads SYDVKM. This CDR3 has 15 amino acids. The CDR3 DNA follows: TGTGCCAGCACCGGATTTAGGGGCTCTGGAAACACCATATATTTT. Amino acid sequence: CASTGFRGSGNTIYF.

A few counts support this clone. The V call is TRBV18, the J call TRBJ1-4, with a possible D match to TRBD1 (5 bases). The CDR3 is 13 residues long. V shed 6 bases and J shed 5 bases, with 10 bases lying between them. Germline loops: CDR1 KGHSH, CDR2 LQKENI. As DNA, the CDR3 is TGTGCCAGCTCCCGGGGCCCGAATGAAAAACTGTTTTTT. It is translated as CASSRGPNEKLFF.

The chain couples TRBV5-8 to TRBJ2-7; D is possibly TRBD1 (6 bases). V was clipped by 7 bases and J by 2 bases, with 16 bases between them. In germline, CDR1 is SGHTS, CDR2 YDEGEE. This CDR3 region has 14 residues. DNA of the CDR3: TGTGCCAGCCCGGAAGGACAGTTCACCTACGAGCAGTACTTC. Its protein product is CASPEGQFTYEQYF.

This clone has a handful of counts. In DNA, the CDR3 is TGTGCCAGCAGCCCCCTAAGCAGCCGGGAGTCTGAAGCTTTCTTT. It yields the protein CASSPLSSRESEAFF. The chain joins TRBV9 to TRBJ1-1; unclear D gene. Germline assignment: CDR1 SGDLS and CDR2 YYNGEE. V was shortened by 4 bases and J by 6 bases, with 19 bases between the two germline ends. The CDR3 consists of 15 residues.

This clone was detected once. The chain couples TRBV5-1 to TRBJ2-2; TRBD2 is a possible D gene (6 bases). Trimming took off 3 bases at V and 6 bases at J, with 18 bases between the two ends. CDR3 size: 16 residues. CDR1 SGHRS and CDR2 YFSETQ come from the germline V gene. CDR3 in DNA: TGCGCCAGCAGCTATATGGCGGGAAGGGTTTCCGGGGAGCTGTTTTTT. Amino acid sequence: CASSYMAGRVSGELFF.

The rearrangement joins TRBV11-3 to TRBJ2-2, with 7 nucleotides matching TRBD2. The CDR3 is 15 amino acids. V was clipped by 3 bases and J by 6 bases; unmatched bases: 7. Germline loops: CDR1 SGHNT, CDR2 YENEEA. The CDR3 protein is CASSFGLAGAGELFF. The CDR3 DNA is TGTGCCAGCAGCTTTGGACTCGCGGGAGCCGGGGAGCTGTTTTTT.

Here the CDR3 reads CASSLATGSNQPQHF. In DNA, the CDR3 is TGCGCCAGCAGCTTGGCGACAGGGAGCAATCAGCCCCAGCATTTT. V and J are TRBV5-1 and TRBJ1-5; 7 positions match TRBD1. The CDR3 contains 15 residues. Germline V gene lookup returns CDR1 SGHRS and CDR2 YFSETQ. V trimming: 0 bases; J trimming: 1 base; junction bases outside the gene matches: 1.

This clone was detected a few times. Within the sample, other DNA sequences also encode this same CDR3. The V and J genes are TRBV5-1 and TRBJ1-1; possible D gene TRBD1, 6 bases. This CDR3 is built from 14 residues. Germline loops: CDR1 SGHRS, CDR2 YFSETQ. V shed 4 bases and J shed 0 bases, with 10 bases lying between them. The DNA of the CDR3 is TGCGCCAGCAGCCCTACAGGGCTGAACACTGAAGCTTTCTTT. Translated, it gives CASSPTGLNTEAFF.

The chain combines TRBV4-3 with TRBJ1-1; D might be TRBD1 (5 bases). The germline V gene encodes CDR1 LGHNA and CDR2 YSLEER. The CDR3 runs to 18 residues. Trimming shortened V by 0 bases and J by 2 bases, and 19 bases separated the two germline ends. The CDR3 region has the DNA TGCGCCAGCAGCCAAGATTTATGGCGGGCAGGGCAAAACACTGAAGCTTTCTTT. Protein product: CASSQDLWRAGQNTEAFF.

This chain connects TRBV2 to TRBJ2-5, with 11 nucleotides matching TRBD2. Germline CDR1 reads SNHLY; CDR2 reads FYNNEI. V trimming: 5 bases; J trimming: 2 bases; junction bases outside the gene matches: 19. This CDR3 has 20 residues. The CDR3 spells CASSPPGRVAGGPTQETQYF. The CDR3 DNA follows: TGTGCCAGCAGTCCCCCGGGACGAGTAGCGGGAGGGCCTACTCAAGAGACCCAGTACTTC.